The next 17 T cell receptor beta chains were all read from a single sample in a study of OX40 agonist ivuxolimab in advanced cancers. TCRdb's table, derived via immunoSEQ multiplex PCR, lists solely in-frame clones and lacks some. The data hold 75,000 to 100,000 clones, with about 86% observed a single time. The material was CD4+ or CD8+ T cells sorted from blood, obtained in a trial of the OX40 agonist ivuxolimab. The source of these receptors is an adult with an advanced solid tumor such as melanoma, head and neck, liver or kidney cancer.

The chain carries TRBV10-3 and TRBJ2-7, with D perhaps TRBD1 or TRBD2 (7 bases each). Germline CDR1 reads ENHRY; CDR2 reads SYGVKD. This CDR3 comprises 13 residues. CDR3 sequence reads: CGTGAGVSDEQYF. The CDR3, as DNA: TGTGGCACAGGGGCGGGGGTCAGCGACGAGCAGTACTTC.

This chain joins TRBV7-9 and TRBJ2-5; D remains unclear. Germline V lookup: CDR1 SEHNR, CDR2 FQNEAQ (reference sequence). The CDR3 sequence is 13 residues long. V lost 5 bases, J lost 1 base, and 8 bases lay in between. CDR3 coding DNA: TGTGCCAGCAGCCTTATCAGCCAAGAGACCCAGTACTTC. It yields the protein CASSLISQETQYF.

This clone was observed a handful of times. The rearrangement joins TRBV19 to TRBJ1-5, with D perhaps TRBD1 (6 bases). Trimming removed 4 bases at V and 9 bases at J, with 16 bases between. Germline values: CDR1 LNHDA, CDR2 SQIVND (reference sequence). The CDR3 runs to 14 residues. This CDR3 is CASSNPGARWPQHF. Written as DNA, the CDR3 is TGTGCCAGTAGTAACCCAGGGGCTCGGTGGCCCCAGCATTTT.

The chain links TRBV21-1 to TRBJ2-5; the table's D call, TRBD2, was not checked against the DNA. TRBV21-1 is deemed a pseudogene. The CDR3 runs 15 residues. The CDR3 DNA sequence: TGTGCCAGCAGCAAACGAGGTCAGCCCCAAGAGACCCAGTACTTC. This gives the protein CASSKRGQPQETQYF.

The chain links TRBV2 to TRBJ2-3, with D perhaps TRBD1 (5 bases). The CDR3 contains 15 residues. Germline CDR1 SNHLY, CDR2 FYNNEI. Trimming stripped 0 bases from V and 6 bases from J, with 13 bases between. As DNA, the CDR3 is TGTGCCAGCAGTGAAGCGTATCAGGGCGCGGATACGCAGTATTTT. As protein: CASSEAYQGADTQYF.

The chain recombines TRBV30 with TRBJ1-5; D gene ambiguous. The CDR3 is made up of 13 amino acids. Trimming left V 3 bases short and J 3 bases short, with 9 bases between. Germline V CDR1 and CDR2: GTSNPN, SVGIG (reference sequence). This chain's CDR3 is CAWSFRHNQPQHF. DNA for the CDR3: TGTGCCTGGAGCTTCAGGCACAATCAGCCCCAGCATTTT.

The CDR3 DNA is TGCGCCAGCAGCTTAAGAGCAGGGGAAAACTATGGCTACACCTTC. It yields the protein CASSLRAGENYGYTF. The chain carries TRBV5-1 and TRBJ1-2; D may be TRBD1 (6 bases). The V gene's germline CDR1 is SGHRS and CDR2 YFSETQ. The V end was cut by 2 bases, the J end by 2 bases, with 13 bases between. The CDR3 loop spans 15 amino acids.

This clone was counted a few times. The chain has TRBV18 and TRBJ1-1; D remains ambiguous. Germline CDR1 is KGHSH and CDR2 is LQKENI. V lost 1 base and J 3 bases, leaving 6 bases between the germline ends. CDR3 length: 13 residues. The CDR3 region has the DNA TGTGCCAGCTCACCACGGAAGGACACTGAAGCTTTCTTT. Amino acid sequence: CASSPRKDTEAFF.

The genes are TRBV7-8 and TRBJ1-3; D gene ambiguous. Germline V CDR1 and CDR2: SGHVS, FQNEAQ. The CDR3 consists of 15 residues. The germline V and J ends were trimmed by 5 bases and 0 bases, with 11 bases remaining between them. CDR3 sequence reads: CASSRAGYSGNTIYF. Here the CDR3 DNA reads TGTGCCAGCAGCCGCGCGGGATACTCTGGAAACACCATATATTTT.

Note on this clone: The junction does not match germline at one end; this may be a read error. The J gene is TRBJ1-5, the V gene TRBV6-5; a weak D match, TRBD1 (5 bases). Germline-derived CDR1 and CDR2 are MNHEY and SVGAGI. The CDR3 runs to 13 residues. The CDR3 nucleotides are TGTGCCAGCAGGTACTCAGGGAATCAGCCCCAGCATTTT. Protein sequence: CASRYSGNQPQHF.

The V and J genes are TRBV6-5 and TRBJ1-2; no definite D call. Germline V gene data show CDR1 as MNHEY and CDR2 as SVGAGI. The CDR3 has 15 amino acids. V lost 7 bases and J 0 bases, leaving 15 bases between the germline ends. The CDR3 DNA reads as TGTGCCAGCAACGAACTCGGACGGGCTAACTATGGCTACACCTTC. Protein sequence: CASNELGRANYGYTF.

The V call is TRBV7-9, the J call TRBJ1-4, with TRBD1 identical over 9 bases. The ends lost 2 bases at V and 8 bases at J; junction bases unmatched: 6. CDR3 size: 15 residues. Germline loops: CDR1 SEHNR, CDR2 FQNEAQ (reference sequence). The CDR3 reads CASSLSGQGGEKLFF. The CDR3 bases are TGTGCCAGCAGCTTATCGGGACAGGGTGGCGAAAAACTGTTTTTT.

The rearrangement links TRBV5-1 to TRBJ1-6; D gene uncertain. The CDR3 contains 16 residues. V lost 6 bases and J lost 2, with 15 bases in between. From germline, CDR1 is SGHRS and CDR2 YFSETQ. The chain's CDR3 is CASTFVGGTYNSPLHF. CDR3 sequence (DNA): TGCGCCAGCACCTTCGTCGGAGGAACCTATAATTCACCCCTCCACTTT.

This clone was recorded a few times. V usage is TRBV4-2 and J usage is TRBJ1-6; D is uncertain. The CDR3 runs to 15 residues. Germline loops: CDR1 LGHNA, CDR2 YNFKEQ. Trimming took off 1 base at V and 7 bases at J, with 11 bases between the two ends. The CDR3 DNA follows: TGTGCCAGCAGCCAAGGGACTGGGTCGAATTCACCCCTCCACTTT. Amino acid sequence: CASSQGTGSNSPLHF.

This rearrangement joins TRBV21-1 to TRBJ1-3; the table's D call of TRBD1 was not tested on the DNA. TRBV21-1 has pseudogene status. The CDR3 consists of 14 residues. The CDR3 sequence: CATPTGPDGNTIYF. For the CDR3, the DNA is TGTGCCACACCGACAGGACCAGATGGAAACACCATATATTTT.

The chain couples TRBV19 to TRBJ2-5; no clear D. This CDR3 has 11 residues. Trimming took 5 bases from V and 5 from J, leaving 6 bases between them. Germline V lookup: CDR1 LNHDA, CDR2 SQIVND (reference sequence). The CDR3 DNA reads TGTGCCAGTAGTCAGAGGGAGACCCAGTACTTC. Its protein is CASSQRETQYF. Based on the CDR3 plus reference TRBV19 and TRBJ2-5, the full variable domain is DGGITQSPKYLFRKEGQNVTLSCEQNLNHDAMYWYRQDPGQGLRLIYYSQIVNDFQKGDIAEGYSVSREKKESFPLTVTSAQKNPTAFYLCASSQRETQYFGPGTRLLVL.

Comment on this clone: Compared with germline, one end of the junction differs, possibly owing to a read error. The V call is TRBV7-7, the J call TRBJ2-7; D is undetermined. The germline CDR1 and CDR2 sequences are SSHAT and FNYEAQ (reference sequence). The CDR3 loop spans 13 amino acids. The CDR3 region has the DNA TGTGCTAGCAGTACGAGTTTTGGCTACGAGCAGTACTTC. Its translation is CASSTSFGYEQYF.